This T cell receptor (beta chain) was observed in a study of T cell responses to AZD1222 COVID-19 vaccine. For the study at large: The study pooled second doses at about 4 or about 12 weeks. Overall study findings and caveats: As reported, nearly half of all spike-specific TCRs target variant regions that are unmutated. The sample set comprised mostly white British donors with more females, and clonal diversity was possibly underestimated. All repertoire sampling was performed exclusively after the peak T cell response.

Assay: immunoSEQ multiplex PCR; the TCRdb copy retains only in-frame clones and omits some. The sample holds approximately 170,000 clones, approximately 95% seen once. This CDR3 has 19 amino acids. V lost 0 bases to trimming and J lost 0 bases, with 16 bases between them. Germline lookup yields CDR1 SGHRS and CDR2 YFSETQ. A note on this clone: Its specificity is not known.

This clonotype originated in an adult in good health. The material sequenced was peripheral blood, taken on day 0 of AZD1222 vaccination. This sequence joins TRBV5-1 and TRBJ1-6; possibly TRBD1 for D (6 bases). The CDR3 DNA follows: TGCGCCAGCAGCTTGGTTGGGACAATAGGGAGCTCCTATAATTCACCCCTCCACTTT. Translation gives CASSLVGTIGSSYNSPLHF.